This T cell receptor (beta chain) was sequenced in a study of radiotherapy plus CTLA-4 blockade in lung cancer. Study results and limitations: Some TCR clones had been derived from tumors. These clones expanded in peripheral blood after radiotherapy plus ipilimumab. Early clonal dynamics of blood T cells, together with interferon-beta, were reported as the best response predictor.

This clone was picked up one time. Its antigen is unidentified. The CDR3 runs 14 residues. Trimming shortened V by 5 bases and J by 8 bases, and 16 bases separated the two germline ends. CDR1 and CDR2 from the germline V gene are SGHTA and FQGTGA. Measured with immunoSEQ multiplex PCR; TCRdb has only the in-frame clones, and not every one. This repertoire shows about 66,000 clones, over 80% found once; its top ten account for 3.5% to 5%. The chain is built from TRBV7-3 and TRBJ2-1; D unresolved. This TCR came from a human donor with non-small cell lung cancer who had a partial response to radiotherapy plus ipilimumab. The specimen comprised peripheral blood, sampled from a patient treated with radiotherapy plus ipilimumab. The CDR3 region has the DNA TGTGCCAGCAGCCCCCCGAATAGAAAGTATGAGCAGTTCTTC. This translates into CASSPPNRKYEQFF.